The rows below give T cell receptor beta chains drawn from one sample of a study of Graves' ophthalmopathy and Graves' hyperthyroidism. MiXCR was run by TCRdb on the multiplex PCR reads, yielding one entry per CDR3 protein. The data show 35,000 to 45,000 distinct CDR3 sequences, about half seen once. What was sequenced was peripheral blood. The receptors come from an adult woman with stable Graves' hyperthyroidism. The conserved cysteine and the conserved F or W are not part of the CDR3 here.

v_call: TRBV20-1; j_call: TRBJ2-7; cdr3_aa: SARDFTSGSYEQY
v_call: TRBV27; j_call: TRBJ1-2; cdr3_aa: VCSLSRVNYGYT
v_call: TRBV7-8; j_call: TRBJ2-7; cdr3_aa: ASSLAGVIYEQY
v_call: TRBV12-3/TRBV12-4; j_call: TRBJ2-3; cdr3_aa: ASRYTDTQY
v_call: TRBV7-9; j_call: TRBJ1-6; cdr3_aa: ASSSGGGLH
v_call: TRBV4-2; j_call: TRBJ2-2; cdr3_aa: ASSQGLPTGELF
v_call: TRBV12-3/TRBV12-4; j_call: TRBJ1-1; cdr3_aa: ASSPSNRGTENTEAF
v_call: TRBV27; j_call: TRBJ2-7; cdr3_aa: ASSSQGGLMGYEQY
v_call: TRBV20-1; j_call: TRBJ2-7; cdr3_aa: SARPQDRTYEQY
v_call: TRBV20-1; j_call: TRBJ1-5; cdr3_aa: SAGRPNQPQH
v_call: TRBV2; j_call: TRBJ2-1; cdr3_aa: ASSPTEVFSYNEQF
v_call: TRBV9; j_call: TRBJ1-1; cdr3_aa: ASSPRKGGTEAF
v_call: TRBV25-1; j_call: TRBJ1-1; cdr3_aa: ASSKDARQPNTEAF
v_call: TRBV20-1; j_call: TRBJ2-7; cdr3_aa: SARGTSGLYEQY
v_call: TRBV7-9; j_call: TRBJ2-7; cdr3_aa: ASSLGDEGGYEQY
v_call: TRBV7-8; j_call: TRBJ2-2; cdr3_aa: ASSPGTGINTGELF
v_call: TRBV2; j_call: TRBJ2-3; cdr3_aa: ASELGGTDTQY